This record covers a single T cell receptor beta chain. Its antigen is currently unknown. These data are taken from a study of CXCR3-negative and CXCR3-positive naive CD8 T cells. Points from the study as a whole: Hydrophobicity was higher for TRB CDR3s found in CXCR3-positive naive cells than in CXCR3-negative naive cells. Once cells were cryopreserved, CXCR3 expression went down partly, and most assays used fresh PBMCs. Naive subsets were similarly diverse, while memory CD8+ repertoires were much less diverse.

Each TRB cDNA library was prepared by 5' RACE (with UMI labels). Reanalyzing the 5' RACE reads, TCRdb keeps one entry per CDR3 protein, without DNA. The repertoire table contains 85,000 to 90,000 distinct CDR3 sequences. Within the CD8+ T cell compartment, naive cells were CD45RO-CCR7+CD27+CD95-. CDR1 is LGHNA and CDR2 is YSLEER in the germline V gene. CDR3 length: 16 residues. This chain uses TRBV4-3 with TRBJ2-1; checking the TCRdb D call of TRBD2 is not possible without DNA. What was sequenced was naive CXCR3+ CD8+ T cells from blood. The subset: CD45RO-CCR7+CD27+CD95- naive CD8+ T cells expressing CXCR3 (TNR3+). The receptor was derived from a human donor in good health. Some clones in this sample may be carry-over from other donors' samples. The CDR3 protein is CASSQEAGVLYNEQFF.